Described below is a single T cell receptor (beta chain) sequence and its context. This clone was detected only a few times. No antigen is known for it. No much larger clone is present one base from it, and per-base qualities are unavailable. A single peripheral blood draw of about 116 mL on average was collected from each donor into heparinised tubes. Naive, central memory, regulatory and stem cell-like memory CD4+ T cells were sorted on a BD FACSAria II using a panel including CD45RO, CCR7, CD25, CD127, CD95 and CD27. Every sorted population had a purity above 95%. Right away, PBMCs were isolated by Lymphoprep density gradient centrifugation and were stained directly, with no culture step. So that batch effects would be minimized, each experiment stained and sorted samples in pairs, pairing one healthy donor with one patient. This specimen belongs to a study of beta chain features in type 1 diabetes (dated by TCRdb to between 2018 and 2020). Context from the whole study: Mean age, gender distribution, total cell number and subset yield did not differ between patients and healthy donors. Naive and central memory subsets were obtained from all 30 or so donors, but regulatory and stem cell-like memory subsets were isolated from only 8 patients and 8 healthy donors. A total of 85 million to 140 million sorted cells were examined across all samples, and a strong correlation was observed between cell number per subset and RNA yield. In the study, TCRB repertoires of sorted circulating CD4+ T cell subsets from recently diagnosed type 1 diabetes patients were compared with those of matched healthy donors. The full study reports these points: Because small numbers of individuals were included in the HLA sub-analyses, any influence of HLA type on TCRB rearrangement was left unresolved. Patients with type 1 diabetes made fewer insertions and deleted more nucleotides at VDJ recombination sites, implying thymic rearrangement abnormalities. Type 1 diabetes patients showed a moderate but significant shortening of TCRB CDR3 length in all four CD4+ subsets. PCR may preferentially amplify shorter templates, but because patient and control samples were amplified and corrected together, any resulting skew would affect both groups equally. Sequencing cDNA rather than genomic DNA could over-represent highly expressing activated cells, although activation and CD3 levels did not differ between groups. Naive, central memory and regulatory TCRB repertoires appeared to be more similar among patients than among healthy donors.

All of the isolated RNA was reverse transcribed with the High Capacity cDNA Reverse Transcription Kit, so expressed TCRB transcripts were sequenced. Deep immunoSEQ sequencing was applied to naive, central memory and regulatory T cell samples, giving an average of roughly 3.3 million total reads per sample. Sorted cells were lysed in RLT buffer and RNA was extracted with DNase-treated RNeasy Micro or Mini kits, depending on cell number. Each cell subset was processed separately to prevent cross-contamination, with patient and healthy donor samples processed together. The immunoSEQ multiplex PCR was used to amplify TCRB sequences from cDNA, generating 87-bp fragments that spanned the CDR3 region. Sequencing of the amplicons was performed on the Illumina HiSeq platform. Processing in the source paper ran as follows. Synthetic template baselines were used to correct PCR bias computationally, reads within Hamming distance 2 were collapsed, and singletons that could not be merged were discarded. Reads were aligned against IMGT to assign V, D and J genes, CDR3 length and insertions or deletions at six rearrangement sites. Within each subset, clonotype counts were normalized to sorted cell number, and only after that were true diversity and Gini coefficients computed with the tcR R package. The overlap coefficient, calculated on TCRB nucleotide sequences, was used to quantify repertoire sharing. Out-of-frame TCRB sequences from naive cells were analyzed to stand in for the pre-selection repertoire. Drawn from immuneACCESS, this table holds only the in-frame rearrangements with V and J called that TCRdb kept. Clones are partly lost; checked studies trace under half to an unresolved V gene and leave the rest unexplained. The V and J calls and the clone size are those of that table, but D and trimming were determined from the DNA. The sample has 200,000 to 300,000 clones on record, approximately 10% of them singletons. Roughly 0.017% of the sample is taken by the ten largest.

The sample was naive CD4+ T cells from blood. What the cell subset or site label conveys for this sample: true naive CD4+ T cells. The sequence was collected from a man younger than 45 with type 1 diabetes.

The CDR3 has the sequence CASINGNTIYF. The bases are TGTGCCAGCATCAATGGAAACACCATATATTTT. The chain couples TRBV25-1 to TRBJ1-3, with no reliable assignment of the D segment. CDR1 and CDR2 were assigned from the germline V gene as MGHDK and SYGVNS. V drops 7 bases and J drops 3 bases, leaving 4 bases in between. Reading from cysteine to phenylalanine, the CDR3 counts 11 amino acids. Only the CDR3 region is kept as DNA, spanning 33 bases read in frame from base 1.